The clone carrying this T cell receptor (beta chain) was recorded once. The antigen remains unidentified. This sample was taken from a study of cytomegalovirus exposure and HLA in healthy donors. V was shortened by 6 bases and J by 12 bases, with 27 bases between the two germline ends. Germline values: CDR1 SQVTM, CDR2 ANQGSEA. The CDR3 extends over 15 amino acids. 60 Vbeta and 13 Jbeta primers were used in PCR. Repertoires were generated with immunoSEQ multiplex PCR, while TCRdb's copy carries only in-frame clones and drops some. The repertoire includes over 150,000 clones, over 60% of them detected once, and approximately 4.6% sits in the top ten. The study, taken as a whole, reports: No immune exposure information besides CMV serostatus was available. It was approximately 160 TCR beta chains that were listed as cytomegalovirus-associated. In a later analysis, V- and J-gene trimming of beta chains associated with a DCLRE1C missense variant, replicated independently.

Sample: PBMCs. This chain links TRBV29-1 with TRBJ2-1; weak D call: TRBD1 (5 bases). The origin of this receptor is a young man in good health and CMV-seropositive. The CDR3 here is CSVPVGAVQVSRQFF. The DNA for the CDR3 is TGCAGCGTGCCAGTAGGGGCGGTCCAAGTAAGCCGGCAGTTCTTC.